One sample yielded the 13 T cell receptor beta chains listed below, sequenced in a study of shared clonotypes between healthy human individuals. The method was immunoSEQ multiplex PCR; TCRdb's version includes in-frame clones alone and lacks a portion of them. This table has a few million clones, around 94% appearing once. What was sequenced was naive CD4+ T cells sorted from blood. As for subset: CD45RA+ positively selected. These receptors all stem from a man aged 18 to 30 in good health.

This rearrangement joins TRBV19 to TRBJ1-6; 8 nucleotides match TRBD1. Germline V gene lookup returns CDR1 LNHDA and CDR2 SQIVND (reference sequence). The CDR3 extends over 16 amino acids. V was clipped by 4 bases and J by 2 bases; unmatched bases: 4. DNA of the CDR3: TGTGCCAGTAGTACCTCGGGACAGGCCTATAATTCACCCCTCCACTTT. The encoded protein is CASSTSGQAYNSPLHF.

The chain recombines TRBV5-6 with TRBJ2-2; 8 bases align to TRBD2. The trim removed 0 bases at V and 8 bases at J, leaving 6 bases unmatched. The CDR3 is 15 residues long. Germline assignment: CDR1 SGHDT and CDR2 YYEEEE. The CDR3 protein is CASSLELAVAGELFF. In DNA form, the CDR3 reads TGTGCCAGCAGCTTGGAACTAGCGGTTGCGGGGGAGCTGTTTTTT.

CDR3 sequence reads: CASSLVGSSYEQYF. As DNA, the CDR3 is TGTGCCAGCAGCTTAGTGGGCAGTTCCTACGAGCAGTACTTC. The chain is built from TRBV7-3 and TRBJ2-7; no clear D. This CDR3 is 14 amino acids long. Trimming stripped 2 bases from V and 1 base from J, with 9 bases between. CDR1 and CDR2 (germline): SGHTA, FQGTGA.

The chain couples TRBV7-2 to TRBJ2-4; TRBD1 is a possible D gene (5 bases). The V gene lost 0 bases and the J gene lost 0 bases, with 9 bases spanning the gap. The CDR3 runs 16 residues. The germline V gene has CDR1 SGHTA and CDR2 FQGNSA. DNA for the CDR3: TGTGCCAGCAGCTTAGCGGGGCTGCTAGCCAAAAACATTCAGTACTTC. Translation: CASSLAGLLAKNIQYF.

Concerning this clone itself: Other nucleotide sequences from this sample produce the same CDR3. This chain links TRBV4-1 with TRBJ1-5; D not certain. Trimming removed 0 bases from V and 6 bases from J, with 9 bases in between. Per germline, CDR1 MGHRA and CDR2 YSYEKL. The CDR3 runs 14 residues. Here the CDR3 reads CASSQESVGQPQHF. CDR3 sequence (DNA): TGCGCCAGCAGCCAAGAGTCGGTAGGTCAGCCCCAGCATTTT.

The chain combines TRBV7-2 with TRBJ2-3, with D hard to call. The length of the CDR3 is 12 residues. V lost 1 base, J lost 3 bases, and 2 bases lay in between. The germline V gene encodes CDR1 SGHTA and CDR2 FQGNSA. The DNA of the CDR3 is TGTGCCAGCAGCTTAGAGACAGATACGCAGTATTTT. Encoded protein: CASSLETDTQYF.

The V gene is TRBV7-8, the J gene TRBJ2-1; tentative D call: TRBD2 (6 bases). V lost 7 bases to trimming and J lost 5 bases, with 21 bases between them. CDR1 is SGHVS, CDR2 FQNEAQ, per germline. The CDR3 has 16 amino acids. CDR3 sequence reads: CASTLKRDWWNNEQFF. As DNA, the CDR3 is TGTGCCAGCACCCTTAAACGGGACTGGTGGAACAATGAGCAGTTCTTC. The full variable domain, in which reference TRBV7-8 and TRBJ2-1 provide the parts outside the CDR3, is GAGVSQSPRYKVAKRGQDVALRCDPISGHVSLFWYQQALGQGPEFLTYFQNEAQLDKSGLPSDRFFAERPEGSVSTLKIQRTQQEDSAVYLCASTLKRDWWNNEQFFGPGTRLTVL.

The chain links TRBV18 to TRBJ2-2; no clear D. The germline V and J ends were trimmed by 3 bases and 6 bases, with 8 bases remaining between them. Germline V gene lookup returns CDR1 KGHSH and CDR2 LQKENI. The CDR3 is 13 residues long. CDR3 sequence: CASSPDIAGELFF. DNA for the CDR3: TGTGCCAGCTCACCGGATATCGCCGGGGAGCTGTTTTTT.

This clone has only one observation. This chain links TRBV6-5 with TRBJ1-4, with unresolved D. CDR1 is MNHEY, CDR2 SVGAGI, per germline. The CDR3 loop spans 13 amino acids. V was pared by 7 bases and J by 4 bases, with 10 bases between. This CDR3 reads CASKANLNEKLFF. CDR3 nucleotide sequence: TGTGCCAGCAAAGCTAATCTTAATGAAAAACTGTTTTTT.

A remark on this clone: Within the sample, other DNA sequences also encode this same CDR3. The CDR3, as DNA: TGTGCCAGCCGAGGACTAGCGGGGTACAATGAGCAGTTCTTC. Its protein product is CASRGLAGYNEQFF. V gene TRBV6-5 combines with J gene TRBJ2-1; 12 bases match TRBD2. The V segment lost 8 bases and the J segment 4 bases; nucleotides outside the gene matches: 3. Germline V gene sequence: CDR1 MNHEY, CDR2 SVGAGI. The CDR3 contains 14 residues.

V gene TRBV19 combines with J gene TRBJ1-1; 12 nucleotides match TRBD1. The length of the CDR3 is 15 residues. Germline-derived CDR1 and CDR2 are LNHDA and SQIVND (reference sequence). The junction had 3 bases not matched to a gene; V was cut back by 6 bases and J by 1 base. The CDR3 DNA reads TGTGCCAGTAGGTGGGGACAGGGGGCGAACACTGAAGCTTTCTTT. Its protein product is CASRWGQGANTEAFF.

The sample holds one count of this clone. This chain links TRBV29-1 with TRBJ2-7; 8 nucleotides agree with TRBD1. Looked up from germline, CDR1 is SQVTM and CDR2 is ANQGSEA. The V segment lost 7 bases and the J segment 3 bases; nucleotides outside the gene matches: 2. This CDR3 is 11 amino acids long. CDR3 in DNA: TGCAGCGGAGGGACAGGCTACGAGCAGTACTTC. Protein product: CSGGTGYEQYF.

This clone occurred a few times. The chain combines TRBV6-5 with TRBJ2-7; the match to TRBD2 covers 10 bases. The CDR3 extends over 11 amino acids. CDR1 and CDR2 (germline): MNHEY, SVGAGI. V lost 8 bases and J lost 11; bases outside the gene matches: 6. As DNA, the CDR3 is TGTGCCAGCGAGCGGGAGGGTAAGGAGTACTTC. It is translated as CASEREGKEYF.